This T cell receptor (beta chain) was recorded in a study of blood T cell repertoires in COVID-19 (dated by TCRdb to 2018 to 2020). Broadly, across the study: Samples from collaborators originated in the United States, Italy and Spain and spanned both the acute and convalescent phases of COVID-19. The material from the prospective study consisted of cDNA or gDNA derived from T cells, B-cell-depleted T cells, or PBMCs. Subjects who had been exposed to COVID-19, were actively infected with it, or had recovered from it provided the deeply sampled blood TCRbeta repertoires that made up the dataset. The repertoires were released in a freely available public database intended as a resource for research on the immune response to SARS-CoV-2. The samples were drawn from two sources: the first 160 participants of the ongoing ImmuneRACE study, and approximately 1,300 subjects contributed by 6 global collaborators. The sample metadata nearly always contained a de-identified subject ID, COVID-19 status, age in years and sex. Where available, HLA class I and class II types were taken from metadata supplied by the sample provider and were not determined by assay-based typing. Study-wide conclusions, independent of this receptor: The quantity of clinical and demographic metadata differed by source and by participant and was supplied without curation.

TCRbeta CDR3 regions were amplified from genomic DNA using the immunoSEQ Assay, a bias-controlled multiplex PCR. As for how the authors treated the data: Nucleated cell counts per sample were estimated from amplification of reference gene primers within the assay. Sequence reads were collapsed and filtered to measure the absolute abundance of every unique TCRbeta CDR3 rearrangement. For each sample, productive Simpson clonality was calculated as the square root of Simpson's diversity index across productive rearrangements. TCRdb retrieved this table from immuneACCESS and kept in-frame rearrangements only. Not all clones are present; in checked studies, unresolved V genes account for under half, and no reason is known for the remainder. D and trimming were read from the DNA, whereas the V and J calls and clone size are those reported in that table. The sample table lists some 140,000 clones, roughly four fifths of them with a count of one. About 9.2% of the sample comes from the top ten.

From cysteine to phenylalanine, the CDR3 is 17 amino acids long. Left in the record is the CDR3 DNA by itself, 51 bases read in frame from the first base. Participants in the prospective study were aged roughly 18 to 100 years, lived in some 24 United States geographic areas, and enrolled through a virtual design. To assign participants to cohorts, the prospective study relied on clinical history that participants themselves reported in a screening survey and a study questionnaire. Recovered participants in ImmuneRACE Cohort 3 were defined as having two consecutive negative NP/OP PCR tests, clearance from a healthcare professional, or resolution of symptoms. In the prospective study, whole blood, serum and a nasopharyngeal or oropharyngeal swab were collected from each participant by mobile phlebotomists. Over an approximately 2-month period, participants in the prospective study had the option of providing additional blood draws and questionnaires. Before DNA extraction, prospective study blood samples were shipped either frozen or at room temperature.

The sample holds one count of this clone. The antigen this receptor binds is unknown. No base quality values were provided; no much bigger clone lies one nucleotide off. Here the chain combines TRBV21-1 and TRBJ2-3; TRBD2 was called by the table and not checked on the DNA. TRBV21-1 is a recognized pseudogene. This TCR was recovered from a man in his fifties or sixties who had recovered from COVID-19. Sequenced: PBMCs or T cells enriched from blood (not recorded which). The CDR3 protein sequence reads: CASRNEGYGSSTDTQYF. At the DNA level, the sequence is TGTGCCAGCAGGAACGAAGGGTACGGGAGTAGCACAGATACGCAGTATTTT.